This is a list of T cell receptor beta chains from one sample in a study of T-cell memory formation after mild COVID-19. TCRdb re-called the 5' RACE reads with MiXCR, one entry per CDR3 protein. The table has around 340,000 distinct CDR3 sequences, roughly 13% seen once. Specimen: PBMCs or a T cell subset sorted from them (not recorded which). The receptors shown here come from a man aged 18 to 29 who had mild COVID-19 (a few samples of this study predate the infection). Cell type and time point are not known. Both conserved end residues are part of each CDR3. Fields, in order: clone size, D gene, J gene, V gene, CDR3 DNA, CDR3 protein. The D gene is left open where the match is weak. Clone sizes are given selectively: once, few, many, or a class where the clone is expanded.

clone_size: many; d_call: NA; j_call: TRBJ1-1; v_call: TRBV12-3/TRBV12-4; cdr3_nt: TGTGCCAGCAGTAGCGCGAGGGGGTTAAGGACTGAAGCTTTCTTT; cdr3_aa: CASSSARGLRTEAFF
clone_size: NA; d_call: TRBD2; j_call: TRBJ2-1; v_call: TRBV4-1; cdr3_nt: TGCGCCAGCAGCCAAGGGGGACTAGCGGGGTACAATGAGCAGTTCTTC; cdr3_aa: CASSQGGLAGYNEQFF
clone_size: many; d_call: NA; j_call: TRBJ2-3; v_call: TRBV9; cdr3_nt: TGTGCCAGCAGCCCCAGTCCCATACCCCTCGGTGCGCCCACAGATACGCAGTATTTT; cdr3_aa: CASSPSPIPLGAPTDTQYF
clone_size: many; d_call: TRBD2; j_call: TRBJ2-3; v_call: TRBV29-1; cdr3_nt: TGCAGCGTGGGGGGACTAGCGGGGTTCTCTAGCACAGATACGCAGTATTTT; cdr3_aa: CSVGGLAGFSSTDTQYF
clone_size: few; d_call: NA; j_call: TRBJ1-4; v_call: TRBV12-3/TRBV12-4; cdr3_nt: TGTGCCAGCAACCCCACAGGGATCGATGAAAAACTGTTTTTT; cdr3_aa: CASNPTGIDEKLFF
clone_size: NA; d_call: NA; j_call: TRBJ2-2; v_call: TRBV5-1; cdr3_nt: TGCGCCAGCAGCTTGGGACCCAGGGTGAACACCGGGGAGCTGTTTTTT; cdr3_aa: CASSLGPRVNTGELFF
clone_size: many; d_call: NA; j_call: TRBJ1-1; v_call: TRBV18; cdr3_nt: TGTGCCAGCTCACTCCTCGCCGGGGGCCCATGGAACACTGAAGCTTTCTTT; cdr3_aa: CASSLLAGGPWNTEAFF
clone_size: few; d_call: NA; j_call: TRBJ2-1; v_call: TRBV7-2; cdr3_nt: TGTGCCAGCAGCTTAGTATACGCCAATGAGCAGTTCTTC; cdr3_aa: CASSLVYANEQFF
clone_size: NA; d_call: NA; j_call: TRBJ2-7; v_call: TRBV12-5; cdr3_nt: TGTGCTAGTGGCCCCCGGGACGAACACGAGCAGTACTTC; cdr3_aa: CASGPRDEHEQYF
clone_size: NA; d_call: NA; j_call: TRBJ2-1; v_call: TRBV4-1; cdr3_nt: TGCGCCAGCAGCCCCCTCTTCGGGACTCCGTTCTTC; cdr3_aa: CASSPLFGTPFF
clone_size: few; d_call: NA; j_call: TRBJ2-1; v_call: TRBV29-1; cdr3_nt: TGCAGCGTTGAAGAGGCTAGCTCCTACAATGAGCAGTTCTTC; cdr3_aa: CSVEEASSYNEQFF
clone_size: few; d_call: NA; j_call: TRBJ1-2; v_call: TRBV14; cdr3_nt: TGTGCCAGCAGCCATCGGCCGAATCCAGAAGGCTACACCTTC; cdr3_aa: CASSHRPNPEGYTF
clone_size: NA; d_call: TRBD1; j_call: TRBJ1-2; v_call: TRBV9; cdr3_nt: TGTGCCAGCAGCAACGGACAGGGGAAGAATGGCTACACCTTC; cdr3_aa: CASSNGQGKNGYTF
clone_size: few; d_call: NA; j_call: TRBJ2-5; v_call: TRBV29-1; cdr3_nt: TGCAGCGTTGATCCCGCGGACAGTCAAGAGACCCAGTACTTC; cdr3_aa: CSVDPADSQETQYF
clone_size: NA; d_call: NA; j_call: TRBJ1-2; v_call: TRBV28; cdr3_nt: TGTGCCAGCTGGGGGCATGGCTACACCTTC; cdr3_aa: CASWGHGYTF
clone_size: few; d_call: TRBD2; j_call: TRBJ2-1; v_call: TRBV12-3/TRBV12-4; cdr3_nt: TGTGCCAGCAGTCCGGGGGGGTCCGGCAATGAGCAGTTCTTC; cdr3_aa: CASSPGGSGNEQFF